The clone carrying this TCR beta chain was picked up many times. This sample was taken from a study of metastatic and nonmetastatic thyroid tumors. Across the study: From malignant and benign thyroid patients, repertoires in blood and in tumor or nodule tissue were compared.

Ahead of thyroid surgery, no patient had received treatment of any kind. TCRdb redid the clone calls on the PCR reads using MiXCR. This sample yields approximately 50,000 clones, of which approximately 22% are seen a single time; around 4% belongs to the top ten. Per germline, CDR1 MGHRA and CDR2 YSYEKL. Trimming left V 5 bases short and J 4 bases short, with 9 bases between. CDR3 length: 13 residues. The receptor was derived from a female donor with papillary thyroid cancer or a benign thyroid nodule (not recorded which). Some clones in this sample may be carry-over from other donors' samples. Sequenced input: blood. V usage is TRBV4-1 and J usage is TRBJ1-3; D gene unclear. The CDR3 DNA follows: TGCGCCAGCAGCGTAACCCGCGGAAACACCATATATTTT. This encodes CASSVTRGNTIYF.